These T cell receptor beta chains were read from a single sample in a study of blood T cell repertoires in COVID-19. The protocol was immunoSEQ multiplex PCR, while the TCRdb copy is restricted to in-frame clones and leaves out a portion. The sample carries more than 200,000 clones, around 90% recorded once. The sample was peripheral blood. The source is a man at least 80 years old with acute or convalescent COVID-19. Each CDR3 is given with its conserved first and last residue. A D gene is named only where the DNA matches it firmly. Clone sizes are given selectively: once, few, many, or a class where the clone is expanded.

V	J	D	size	DNA	CDR3
TRBV6-5	TRBJ1-3	NA	NA	TGTGCCAGCAGTTACTCACAGGAAGCTGGAAACACCATATATTTT	CASSYSQEAGNTIYF
TRBV3-1/TRBV3-2	TRBJ1-3	TRBD1	NA	TGTGCCAGCAGCCGCGCCGACAGGGCTGGAAACACCATATATTTT	CASSRADRAGNTIYF
TRBV15	TRBJ2-4	NA	few	TGTGCCACCAGCAGTCCCGGGGGAGCCAAAAACATTCAGTACTTC	CATSSPGGAKNIQYF
TRBV9	TRBJ2-7	TRBD1	NA	TGTGCCAGCAGCGTCTCCTCCGGACAGGGGGCGCAGGAGCAGTACTTC	CASSVSSGQGAQEQYF
TRBV4-2	TRBJ2-7	NA	NA	TGTGCCAGCAGCCAAGTAGGGGGGGTGGACTACGAGCAGTACTTC	CASSQVGGVDYEQYF
TRBV11-2	TRBJ1-1	TRBD1	once	TGTGCCAGCAGCTCCGCAGTGGGACAGCATCAAAATAACACTGAAGCTTTCTTT	CASSSAVGQHQNNTEAFF
TRBV7-2	TRBJ2-7	NA	NA	TGTGCCAGCAGCCGGCGGGACGGTGTCCCCTACGAGCAGTACTTC	CASSRRDGVPYEQYF
TRBV5-4	TRBJ1-3	TRBD1	NA	TGTGCCAGCGGACTGACGGGACAGGGCTCTGGAAACACCATATATTTT	CASGLTGQGSGNTIYF
TRBV5-1	TRBJ2-7	NA	NA	TGCGCCAGCAGCGAGGTCGGGAACTACGAGCAGTACTTC	CASSEVGNYEQYF
TRBV7-2	TRBJ2-2	NA	NA	TGTGCCAGCAGCTTAAGGCACCCGAGGGCCGGCACCGGGGAGCTGTTTTTT	CASSLRHPRAGTGELFF
TRBV7-9	TRBJ2-1	NA	NA	TGTGCCAGCCTACGTACCCTCCGCGGCGATGAGCAGTTCTTC	CASLRTLRGDEQFF
TRBV28	TRBJ2-1	TRBD2	NA	TGTGCCAGCATCCCATACCGACTAGCGGGCACCAAGGGCTCCTACAATGAGCAGTTCTTC	CASIPYRLAGTKGSYNEQFF
TRBV9	TRBJ2-3	TRBD2	NA	TGTGCCAGCAGCGTAGCTAGCGGGGGACCTCGAGATACGCAGTATTTT	CASSVASGGPRDTQYF
TRBV28	TRBJ2-3	NA	NA	TGTGCCAGCAGTCCCCCGGGGGGCACAGATACGCAGTATTTT	CASSPPGGTDTQYF
TRBV15	TRBJ1-6	NA	NA	TGTGCCACCAGCAGGTTTAAATCGAGCAATTCACCCCTCCACTTT	CATSRFKSSNSPLHF
TRBV7-2	TRBJ1-1	NA	NA	TGTGCCAGCAGCTTATCCGAGGGATCGAACACTGAAGCTTTCTTT	CASSLSEGSNTEAFF
TRBV24-1	TRBJ1-6	NA	NA	TGTGCCACCAGTCGGGGGGAAGGATCGCCCCTCCACTTT	CATSRGEGSPLHF
TRBV7-8	TRBJ1-3	NA	NA	TGTGCCAGCAGCTTAGCGAGCGGCAACACCATATATTTT	CASSLASGNTIYF
TRBV3-1/TRBV3-2	TRBJ1-1	NA	NA	TGTGCCAGCAGCAACAGGCTGGGGTACACTGAAGCTTTCTTT	CASSNRLGYTEAFF
TRBV7-9	TRBJ1-1	NA	NA	TGTGCCCTCGGGCAGGGATACACTGAAGCTTTCTTT	CALGQGYTEAFF
TRBV5-4	TRBJ2-2	NA	NA	TGTGCCAGCAGCTTGTTTCAGGGGGGGAACACCGGGGAGCTGTTTTTT	CASSLFQGGNTGELFF
TRBV28	TRBJ2-7	NA	few	TGTGCCAGCAGCCCGCCAGGGTGGTACGAGCAGTACTTC	CASSPPGWYEQYF
TRBV10-3	TRBJ1-5	TRBD1	NA	TGTGCCATCAGCCAACAGGGGGCTGGTCAGCCCCAGCATTTT	CAISQQGAGQPQHF
TRBV9	TRBJ1-1	NA	NA	TGTGCCAGCACCCGGCCGGGGAACACTGAAGCTTTCTTT	CASTRPGNTEAFF
TRBV18	TRBJ1-2	TRBD1	NA	TGTGCCAGTTCCGACAGGGGGCTCTATGGCTACACCTTC	CASSDRGLYGYTF
TRBV21-1	TRBJ2-2	NA	few	TGTGCCAGCAGCTTCCCAGGGAGGGGTACCGGGGAGCTGTTTTTT	CASSFPGRGTGELFF
TRBV7-2	TRBJ1-5	TRBD1	NA	TGTGCCAGCAGCACGGACAGGGGGAGCAATCAGCCCCAGCATTTT	CASSTDRGSNQPQHF
TRBV19	TRBJ2-1	NA	NA	TGTGCCAGTAGGAAGACAGGCCCCAGCTCCTACAATGAGCAGTTCTTC	CASRKTGPSSYNEQFF
TRBV28	TRBJ1-2	NA	NA	TGTGCCAGCAGTCCCTCGAACTATGGCTACACCTTC	CASSPSNYGYTF
TRBV27	TRBJ2-1	TRBD2	NA	TGTGCCAGCAGACTAGCGGGAGCCTACAATGAGCAGTTCTTC	CASRLAGAYNEQFF
TRBV19	TRBJ2-5	TRBD2	NA	TGTGCCAGTAGTATAGGACTAGCGGGGGATCAAGAGACCCAGTACTTC	CASSIGLAGDQETQYF
TRBV18	TRBJ2-1	TRBD2	NA	TGTGCCAGCTCGCGGCTGTTACTAGCGGGGGAATCCAGCTCCTACAATGAGCAGTTCTTC	CASSRLLLAGESSSYNEQFF
TRBV10-3	TRBJ2-1	TRBD1	once	TGTGCCATCAGTGTTGTTGGACAGGGATACAATGAGCAGTTCTTC	CAISVVGQGYNEQFF
TRBV5-1	TRBJ1-4	TRBD1	NA	TGCGCCAGCAGTTCTGGACAGGATGCAACTAATGAAAAACTGTTTTTT	CASSSGQDATNEKLFF
TRBV28	TRBJ1-5	TRBD1	NA	TGTGCCAGCAGTCGACAGGGGGCAGCTCAGCCCCAGCATTTT	CASSRQGAAQPQHF